These T cell receptor beta chains were read from a single sample in a study of prognosis after radiotherapy for stage I lung cancer. One entry per CDR3 protein results from TCRdb running MiXCR on the multiplex PCR reads. The sample yields roughly 30,000 distinct CDR3 sequences, about 42% seen once. The source was PBMCs, collected before or after stereotactic body radiation therapy (not recorded which). The receptors stem from a donor over 45 with non-small cell lung cancer. The CDR3 runs from the conserved cysteine through the conserved F or W. Not all rows give a size; the values are once, few, many and, for expanded clones, a class.

J,V,size,CDR3
TRBJ2-2,TRBV5-1,many,CASSLQIGTANTGELFF
TRBJ2-2,TRBV9,-,CASSPSGLAGDRELFF
TRBJ2-3,TRBV6-1,-,CASRGFRVDTQYF
TRBJ2-5,TRBV18,many,CASSPLPQETQYF
TRBJ2-1,TRBV12-3/TRBV12-4,medium-sized,CASRSRGNPYNEQFF
TRBJ1-4,TRBV13,many,CASSLLTANEKLFF
TRBJ1-1,TRBV20-1,many,CSATTRGGNTEAFF
TRBJ2-7,TRBV7-3,-,CASQDHYEQYF
TRBJ2-3,TRBV11-2,many,CASSPTVDTQYF
TRBJ2-1,TRBV27,medium-sized,CASRWAGTDEQFF